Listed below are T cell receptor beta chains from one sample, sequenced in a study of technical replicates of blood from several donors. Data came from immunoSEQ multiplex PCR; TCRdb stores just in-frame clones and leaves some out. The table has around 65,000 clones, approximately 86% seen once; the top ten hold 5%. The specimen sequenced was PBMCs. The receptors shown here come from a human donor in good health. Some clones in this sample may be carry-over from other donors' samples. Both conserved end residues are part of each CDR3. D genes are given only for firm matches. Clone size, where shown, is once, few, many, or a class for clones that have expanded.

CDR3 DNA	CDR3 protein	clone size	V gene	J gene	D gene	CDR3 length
TGTGCCAGCAGCATCGCCGGGGGATACGGTAACACCATATATTTT	CASSIAGGYGNTIYF	-	TRBV9	TRBJ1-3	-	15
TGTGCCAGCAGCCTGCGACAGGGCGGACAGCCCCAGCATTTT	CASSLRQGGQPQHF	-	TRBV7-2	TRBJ1-5	TRBD1	14
TGTGCCAGCAGCCGCGGGGGCCAAACCTCCTACGAGCAGTACTTC	CASSRGGQTSYEQYF	-	TRBV5-4	TRBJ2-7	-	15
TGTGCCAGCAGCCTGGCTGGTAGCGGGAGCTTCTACGAGCAGTACTTC	CASSLAGSGSFYEQYF	-	TRBV7-2	TRBJ2-7	TRBD2	16
TGTGCCAGCAGCTTGGTCGGGACAGATGGCTACACCTTC	CASSLVGTDGYTF	-	TRBV5-4	TRBJ1-2	TRBD1	13
TGTGCCAGCAGCTTACGGGGGGGGCAGAATAATTCACCCCTCCACTTT	CASSLRGGQNNSPLHF	-	TRBV7-9	TRBJ1-6	-	16
TGTGCCAGTAGGCCTGATAGCGGGGTTAGCGAGCAGTACTTC	CASRPDSGVSEQYF	few	TRBV19	TRBJ2-7	TRBD2	14
TGTGCCAGCAGCTCAATAGGACTAGCGGGATTCTACGAGCAGTACTTC	CASSSIGLAGFYEQYF	-	TRBV7-9	TRBJ2-7	TRBD2	16
TGTGCCATCAGTGAGTCGGGGGAGGGCCTCGCCAAAAACATTCAGTACTTC	CAISESGEGLAKNIQYF	-	TRBV10-3	TRBJ2-4	TRBD2	17
TGTGCCAGCAGTGCCGGGACATCCCTCCGGGAGACCCAGTACTTC	CASSAGTSLRETQYF	-	TRBV6-5	TRBJ2-5	-	15
TGTGCCAGCAGTGAAATTAGGGCGGGGGGGCGAGAGACCCAGTACTTC	CASSEIRAGGRETQYF	-	TRBV2	TRBJ2-5	TRBD2	16
TGTGCCAGCAGTGAGGCGGCAAATCAGCCCCAGCATTTT	CASSEAANQPQHF	many	TRBV6-4	TRBJ1-5	-	13
TGTGCCAGCAGCGTAGTGACAGGGTATCATGAGCAGTTCTTC	CASSVVTGYHEQFF	-	TRBV9	TRBJ2-1	TRBD1	14
TGCGCCAGCAGCTTGTGGTTGCGGACTAGCGGCACCGGGGAGCTGTTTTTT	CASSLWLRTSGTGELFF	-	TRBV5-1	TRBJ2-2	TRBD2	17
TGTGCCAGCAGCCTGACACCAGCAACTAATGAAAAACTGTTTTTT	CASSLTPATNEKLFF	-	TRBV7-9	TRBJ1-4	-	15
TGTGCCAGCAGCCCCTTTGGAGCGGGGGGGCGGGGTGAGCAGTTCTTC	CASSPFGAGGRGEQFF	-	TRBV7-2	TRBJ2-1	TRBD2	16
TGTGCCAGCAGTTACTCGTACGGTGAAGCTTTCTTT	CASSYSYGEAFF	-	TRBV6-6	TRBJ1-1	-	12
TGTGCCAGCAGTGGGACAGGGGGCGCAGATACGCAGTATTTT	CASSGTGGADTQYF	-	TRBV2	TRBJ2-3	TRBD1	14
TGTGCCAGCAGTAAGTACATGAACACTGAAGCTTTCTTT	CASSKYMNTEAFF	-	TRBV25-1	TRBJ1-1	-	13
TGTGCCAGTAGTATCCCCATATCAGGAGGTTACGGCTACACCTTC	CASSIPISGGYGYTF	-	TRBV19	TRBJ1-2	-	15
TGCAGCGCCCTGGACAGCTTACGAGTAACGCAGTACTTC	CSALDSLRVTQYF	-	TRBV29-1	TRBJ2-7	-	13
TGTGCCAGCAGTGAAATAGCGGGAGCCCCAGATACGCAGTATTTT	CASSEIAGAPDTQYF	-	TRBV6-4	TRBJ2-3	TRBD2	15
TGTGCCAGCAGCCTTGGCCCCGAGCAGTACTTC	CASSLGPEQYF	-	TRBV14	TRBJ2-7	-	11
TGTGCCAGCAGCTTACTGGGCCAGCGGCGCACAGATACGCAGTATTTT	CASSLLGQRRTDTQYF	once	TRBV13	TRBJ2-3	-	16
TGCAGTGCTAGATGGGGGGATGAGCAGTTCTTC	CSARWGDEQFF	-	TRBV20-1	TRBJ2-1	-	11
TGTGCCAGCAGCCCGGACCAAGAGACCCAGTACTTC	CASSPDQETQYF	-	TRBV11-2	TRBJ2-5	-	12
TGTGCCAGCACGGGAGCGGGAGATGAGCAGTTCTTC	CASTGAGDEQFF	-	TRBV9	TRBJ2-1	TRBD2	12
TGTGCCAGCAGCTTAAAAGCAGGCTCTGGCTACACCTTC	CASSLKAGSGYTF	-	TRBV7-3	TRBJ1-2	-	13
TGTGCCACCGGACGATGGGGCGGGGTCAATGAGCAGTTCTTC	CATGRWGGVNEQFF	-	TRBV19	TRBJ2-1	-	14
TGTGCCAGCAGCTTAGTGTCCCCGCGGGATGAGCAGTTCTTC	CASSLVSPRDEQFF	-	TRBV11-2	TRBJ2-1	-	14
TGTGCCAGCAGCGGCCCCCCCGGGACAGGGAAAGAAAAACTGTTTTTT	CASSGPPGTGKEKLFF	-	TRBV9	TRBJ1-4	TRBD1	16
TGTGCCAGTAGCCAGGGAATGGGCTATGGCTACACCTTC	CASSQGMGYGYTF	once	TRBV19	TRBJ1-2	-	13
TGTGCCAGCAGCTCCCAACCCGGAGTGGCTTTCTTT	CASSSQPGVAFF	-	TRBV11-2	TRBJ1-1	-	12